Each of the 23 T cell receptor beta chains below was sequenced from the same sample in a study of T cells in Graves' hyperthyroidism and ophthalmopathy (dated by TCRdb to the late 2010s). The library was obtained by multiplex PCR. The instrument was an Illumina HiSeq 2000. The TCR beta CDR3 regions were amplified from RNA transcripts. A first-round RT-PCR of the TCR CDR3 used the HTBI primer set with the Qiagen OneStep RT-PCR kit. TCRdb reprocessed the public reads (quality trimming at Q25 with fastp, clone calling with MiXCR) and kept in-frame beta chains. When rows share a CDR3 protein, they turn into one entry using the most common DNA and genes. A total of a few hundred thousand distinct CDR3 sequences appear in this sample, around 14% of them only once. 6.5% to 8% of the sample lies in the top ten. The sequencing sample was made of blood. All receptors derive from a woman in her thirties with Graves' hyperthyroidism.

This clonotype was detected many times. The rearrangement uses TRBV5-6 and TRBJ2-7; D is uncertain. Trimming left V 2 bases short and J 0 bases short, with 9 bases between. Looked up from germline, CDR1 is SGHDT and CDR2 is YYEEEE. CDR3 length equals 14 residues. Written as DNA, the CDR3 is TGTGCCAGCAGCTTCGGAAGGGTCTCCTACGAGCAGTACTTC. Amino acid sequence: CASSFGRVSYEQYF. Full variable domain (outside the CDR3, taken from reference TRBV5-6 and TRBJ2-7): DAGVTQSPTHLIKTRGQQVTLRCSPKSGHDTVSWYQQALGQGPQFIFQYYEEEERQRGNFPDRFSGHQFPNYSSELNVNALLLGDSALYLCASSFGRVSYEQYFGPGTRLTVT.

There are a few counts of this clonotype. The rearrangement joins TRBV5-4 to TRBJ2-3, with D unclear. Germline CDR1 is SGHNT and CDR2 is YYREEE (reference sequence). This CDR3 comprises 14 residues. The V gene lost 0 bases and the J gene lost 2 bases, with 7 bases spanning the gap. The CDR3 protein is CASSLESNTDTQYF. The CDR3 coding sequence is TGTGCCAGCAGCTTGGAATCTAACACAGATACGCAGTATTTT.

This clonotype was observed at least ten times. The rearrangement links TRBV7-2 to TRBJ2-1, with D unclear. Between the trimmed V and J ends, which lost 1 base and 15 bases, there was a span of 16 bases. Per the germline V gene, CDR1 is SGHTA and CDR2 is FQGNSA. There are 13 residues in the CDR3. CDR3 amino acids: CASSLDISMEWFF. CDR3 sequence (DNA): TGTGCCAGCAGCTTAGATATTAGCATGGAGTGGTTCTTC.

About this clonotype: At one end, the junction sequence differs from germline, possibly due to a read error. This chain uses TRBV24-1 with TRBJ2-1; no firm D call. CDR1 is KGHDR, CDR2 SFDVKD, per germline. This CDR3 comprises 15 residues. CDR3 in DNA: TGTGCCACCAGTGATCAGAAATCTAAGATCGATGAGCAGTCCTTC. As protein: CATSDQKSKIDEQSF.

There are many counts of this clonotype. V usage is TRBV7-3 and J usage is TRBJ2-4; weak D call: TRBD2 (6 bases). The CDR3 is 17 amino acids. Germline V gives CDR1 SGHTA, CDR2 FQGTGA. V gave up 5 bases and J gave up 1 base, with 18 bases separating them. CDR3 protein: CASSQGVGGLAKNIQYF. The CDR3 bases are TGTGCCAGCAGCCAAGGGGTTGGAGGGTTGGCCAAAAACATTCAGTACTTC.

This clonotype was found many times. This chain links TRBV7-9 with TRBJ2-7; possibly TRBD2 for D (5 bases). Between the trimmed V and J ends, which lost 3 bases and 5 bases, there was a span of 17 bases. The CDR3 has 15 amino acids. Germline V gene sequence: CDR1 SEHNR, CDR2 FQNEAQ (reference sequence). This chain's CDR3 is CASSFPGSEVDEQYF. The CDR3 bases are TGTGCCAGCAGCTTCCCTGGGAGCGAGGTGGACGAGCAGTACTTC.

The table lists this clonotype with many counts. The CDR3 bases are TGTGCCAGTAGTATGGACAGGGGGCCCTATAGCAATCAGCCCCAGCATTTT. Its protein is CASSMDRGPYSNQPQHF. The rearrangement links TRBV19 to TRBJ1-5; 11 positions match TRBD1. From germline, CDR1 is LNHDA and CDR2 SQIVND (reference sequence). CDR3 length equals 17 residues. V gave up 3 bases and J gave up 0 bases; unmatched junction bases: 4. The full variable domain, rest sourced from reference TRBV19 and TRBJ1-5, is DGGITQSPKYLFRKEGQNVTLSCEQNLNHDAMYWYRQDPGQGLRLIYYSQIVNDFQKGDIAEGYSVSREKKESFPLTVTSAQKNPTAFYLCASSMDRGPYSNQPQHFGDGTRLSIL.

This clonotype appeared many times. The CDR3 is CASSGTGTGQETQYF. DNA of the CDR3: TGTGCCAGCAGTGGCACCGGGACAGGTCAAGAGACCCAGTACTTC. The chain uses TRBV28 and TRBJ2-5; 8 bases fit TRBD1. Per the germline V gene, CDR1 is MDHEN and CDR2 is SYDVKM. Unmatched junction bases numbered 7, after V lost 5 bases and J lost 2 bases. The CDR3 contains 15 residues.

This chain uses TRBV4-3 with TRBJ2-5; 7 nucleotides agree with TRBD1. The CDR3 runs 16 residues. The V gene end was trimmed by 0 bases and the J gene end by 5 bases; junction bases not matched to a gene: 9. Germline V gives CDR1 LGHNA, CDR2 YSLEER. This CDR3 reads CASSQDREGARETQYF. As DNA, the CDR3 is TGCGCCAGCAGCCAAGATCGCGAGGGGGCGAGGGAGACCCAGTACTTC.

This clonotype was observed at least ten times. This chain uses TRBV20-1 with TRBJ2-3; perhaps TRBD2 as D (6 bases). Germline V gives CDR1 DFQATT, CDR2 SNEGSKA (reference sequence). This CDR3 comprises 13 residues. Trimming pared 1 base from V and 8 bases from J, leaving 13 bases between. CDR3 sequence (DNA): TGCAGTGCTAGAGGACGGGAGAGAGTTACGCAGTATTTT. Its translation: CSARGRERVTQYF.

This clonotype was found many times. The chain carries TRBV3-1 and TRBJ2-7; D ambiguous. The CDR3 runs to 13 residues. CDR1 is LGHDT and CDR2 is YNNKEL in the germline V gene (reference sequence). Trimming took off 1 base at V and 6 bases at J, with 10 bases between the two ends. This chain's CDR3 is CASSQVVGREQYF. CDR3 in DNA: TGTGCCAGCAGCCAAGTTGTGGGCCGCGAGCAGTACTTC.

This clonotype was picked up many times. CDR3: CASSSRRGEKLFF. The DNA for the CDR3 is TGCGCCAGCAGCTCCCGACGGGGAGAAAAACTGTTTTTT. The V call is TRBV5-1, the J call TRBJ1-4; D gene ambiguous. The CDR3 has 13 residues. Germline V CDR1 and CDR2: SGHRS, YFSETQ. V was cut by 3 bases and J by 8 bases, with 11 bases left in between.

This clonotype occurred a few times. The V and J genes are TRBV20-1 and TRBJ2-7, with TRBD2 matching 8 bases. CDR3 size: 14 residues. Germline loops: CDR1 DFQATT, CDR2 SNEGSKA (reference sequence). The junction had 11 bases not matched to a gene; V was cut back by 7 bases and J by 3 bases. This chain's CDR3 is CSVATSGSLYEQYF. In DNA form, the CDR3 reads TGCAGTGTAGCAACTAGCGGATCCCTCTACGAGCAGTACTTC.

V and J are TRBV19 and TRBJ2-1; 7 bases line up with TRBD2. Losses at the gene ends were 7 bases for V and 3 bases for J; bases not matched to a gene: 3. The CDR3 sequence is 13 residues long. Germline CDR1 and CDR2: LNHDA and SQIVND (reference sequence). Here the CDR3 DNA reads TGTGCCAGTACCCCGGGAGGCTACAATGAGCAGTTCTTC. Its protein product is CASTPGGYNEQFF.

The rearrangement uses TRBV7-2 and TRBJ2-1; 8 positions match TRBD1. V was clipped by 4 bases and J by 4 bases; unmatched bases: 9. This CDR3 is 16 amino acids long. Germline-derived CDR1 and CDR2 are SGHTA and FQGNSA. The DNA for the CDR3 is TGTGCCAGCAGCTCCCAGGACAGGGATCCTTACAATGAGCAGTTCTTC. This codes for CASSSQDRDPYNEQFF.

This clonotype occurred many times. The V gene is TRBV20-1, the J gene TRBJ2-7; D not resolved. CDR3 length: 16 amino acids. V was trimmed by 5 bases and J by 0 bases, leaving 20 bases between them. Germline CDR1 and CDR2: DFQATT and SNEGSKA (reference sequence). As DNA, the CDR3 is TGCAGTGCTGAGAACGGAGATCGACCCAGCTCCTACGAGCAGTACTTC. Translating it yields CSAENGDRPSSYEQYF.

This clonotype was recorded at least ten times. This chain joins TRBV12-3 or TRBV12-4 and TRBJ2-7; TRBD1 matches at 11 bases. V trimming: 6 bases; J trimming: 2 bases; junction bases outside the gene matches: 3. CDR3 size: 14 residues. This CDR3 reads CASSRGQGAYEQYF. DNA of the CDR3: TGTGCCAGCAGCCGGGGACAGGGGGCCTACGAGCAGTACTTC.

J is TRBJ1-5 and V is TRBV6-1, with TRBD1 as a possible D gene (5 bases). The CDR3 spans 14 residues. The V end lost 5 bases, the J end lost 9 bases, and 17 bases lay between the germline ends. CDR1 and CDR2 (germline): MNHNS, SASEGT. The CDR3 nucleotides read TGTGCCAGCAGTAATCCGGGACGAAGGGGGCCCCAGCATTTT. Its translation: CASSNPGRRGPQHF.

This clonotype has ten or more counts. The gene calls are TRBV3-1 and TRBJ2-7; 13 nucleotides align to TRBD2. Per the germline V gene, CDR1 is LGHDT and CDR2 is YNNKEL (reference sequence). The CDR3 extends over 16 amino acids. V lost 1 base, J lost 4 bases, and 4 bases stayed unmatched. CDR3 residues: CASSQATSGRAYEQYF. The DNA for the CDR3 is TGTGCCAGCAGCCAAGCAACTAGCGGGAGGGCGTACGAGCAGTACTTC.

This clonotype was counted once. The chain couples TRBV6-5 to TRBJ2-3; 10 nucleotides match TRBD2. Germline CDR1 reads MNHEY; CDR2 reads SVGAGI. V was pared by 0 bases and J by 1 base, with 4 bases of the junction left unmatched. The CDR3 covers 17 residues. CDR3 amino acids: CASSYSILAGGTDTQYF. CDR3 DNA sequence: TGTGCCAGCAGTTACTCGATTCTAGCGGGGGGCACAGATACGCAGTATTTT.

The chain carries TRBV4-1 and TRBJ2-1; TRBD2 matches at 13 bases. Per the germline V gene, CDR1 is MGHRA and CDR2 is YSYEKL. With V trimmed by 2 bases and J by 8 bases, 3 bases remained unmatched. CDR3 length equals 15 residues. The DNA of the CDR3 is TGCGCCAGCAGCCAAAGACTAGCGGGAGGCCATGAGCAGTTCTTC. As protein: CASSQRLAGGHEQFF.

V gene TRBV20-1 combines with J gene TRBJ2-1, with D hard to call. The ends were cut back, 3 bases at V and 10 bases at J, with 10 bases in the middle. The CDR3 sequence is 11 residues long. Germline values: CDR1 DFQATT, CDR2 SNEGSKA (reference sequence). CDR3 region: CSARPLQEQFF. DNA for the CDR3: TGCAGTGCTAGGCCCTTGCAGGAGCAGTTCTTC.

Note on this clonotype: Given a much more abundant clone one base away, this may be a read error. The rearrangement links TRBV6-1 to TRBJ2-7; TRBD1 matches at 8 bases. The CDR3 consists of 15 residues. From germline, CDR1 is MNHNS and CDR2 SASEGT. V shed 3 bases and J 4 bases; nucleotides not matched to a gene: 8. The CDR3 spells CASSEDRAAGYEQYF. CDR3 sequence (DNA): TGTGCCAGCAGTGAGGACAGGGCCGCAGGGTACGAGCAGTACTTC.